Shown below are 26 T cell receptor beta chains from a single sample sequenced in a study of massively parallel sequencing of T cell beta chains. TCRdb itself ran the 5' RACE reads through MiXCR, one entry per CDR3 protein. The table includes roughly 4,000 distinct CDR3 sequences, around 41% detected once. Sample: commercial RNA from peripheral blood pooled from many donors. These receptors all stem from a pool of human donors in good health; the sample was commercial RNA pooled from many donors.

This chain uses TRBV12-3 or TRBV12-4 with TRBJ2-7; no reliable D call. The CDR3 length is 11 residues. The V gene lost 2 bases and the J gene lost 4 bases, with 3 bases spanning the gap. CDR3: CASSLQYEQYF. In DNA, the CDR3 is TGTGCCAGCAGTTTACAGTACGAGCAGTACTTC.

This clonotype was found once. This chain links TRBV25-1 with TRBJ1-5; the match to TRBD1 covers 7 bases. This CDR3 has 14 residues. Germline V CDR1 and CDR2: MGHDK, SYGVNS. The trim removed 6 bases at V and 5 bases at J, leaving 7 bases unmatched. The CDR3 here is CASRGDSKDQPQHF. CDR3 DNA sequence: TGTGCCAGCAGGGGGGACAGTAAAGATCAGCCCCAGCATTTT.

The chain couples TRBV20-1 to TRBJ2-7; no definite D call. This CDR3 is built from 11 residues. The V and J ends lost 8 bases and 2 bases respectively, with 10 bases between them. Germline V lookup: CDR1 DFQATT, CDR2 SNEGSKA (reference sequence). CDR3 amino acids: CSSGVPYEQYF. In nucleotides, the CDR3 is TGCAGTTCTGGGGTCCCCTACGAGCAGTACTTC.

This clonotype appeared a few times. This CDR3 is CATSAVTGELFF. The CDR3, as DNA: TGTGCCACCAGTGCCGTCACCGGGGAGCTGTTTTTT. This chain joins TRBV24-1 and TRBJ2-2, with D unclear. CDR1 is KGHDR and CDR2 is SFDVKD in the germline V gene. V shed 5 bases and J shed 4 bases, with 4 bases lying between them. This CDR3 comprises 12 residues.

This clonotype was detected only a few times. The chain is built from TRBV28 and TRBJ1-1; D unclear. CDR1 is MDHEN and CDR2 is SYDVKM in the germline V gene. The CDR3 sequence is 12 residues long. V lost 2 bases and J 4 bases, leaving 5 bases between the germline ends. The CDR3 nucleotides are TGTGCCAGCAGTTTACTCAGCACTGAAGCTTTCTTT. This sequence encodes CASSLLSTEAFF.

A few counts support this clonotype. The chain is built from TRBV20-1 and TRBJ1-2, with D unresolved. The CDR3 contains 10 residues. The V and J ends lost 4 bases and 7 bases respectively, with 7 bases between them. Per the germline V gene, CDR1 is DFQATT and CDR2 is SNEGSKA (reference sequence). CDR3: CSATGRGYTF. DNA of the CDR3: TGCAGTGCTACGGGTCGTGGCTACACCTTC.

V is TRBV5-1 and J is TRBJ2-3; D is tentatively TRBD1 or TRBD2 (5 bases each). This CDR3 comprises 14 residues. Per germline, CDR1 SGHRS and CDR2 YFSETQ. The ends were cut back, 1 base at V and 4 bases at J, with 10 bases in the middle. CDR3 loop: CASSLQLGADTQYF. CDR3 nucleotide sequence: TGCGCCAGCAGCTTGCAACTAGGGGCAGATACGCAGTATTTT.

The chain couples TRBV6-2 or TRBV6-3 to TRBJ2-1; unclear D gene. Germline V gene data show CDR1 as MNHEY and CDR2 as SVGEGT. The V end lost 5 bases, the J end lost 8 bases, and 7 bases lay between the germline ends. The CDR3 is made up of 11 amino acids. Written as DNA, the CDR3 is TGTGCCAGCAGTCCTAAGGATGAGCAGTTCTTC. Its translation: CASSPKDEQFF.

This rearrangement joins TRBV20-1 to TRBJ1-3; D is undetermined. The V gene's germline CDR1 is DFQATT and CDR2 SNEGSKA (reference sequence). The CDR3 is 12 residues long. With 3 bases removed from V and 2 bases from J, the gap between germline ends came to 5 bases. The CDR3 protein is CSARGPGNTIYF. CDR3 nucleotide sequence: TGCAGTGCTAGGGGCCCTGGAAACACCATATATTTT.

This clonotype was counted only a few times. The genes are TRBV5-4 and TRBJ1-1; D may be TRBD1 (5 bases). CDR3 length equals 16 residues. Germline V gene data show CDR1 as SGHNT and CDR2 as YYREEE (reference sequence). V lost 1 base and J 4 bases, leaving 17 bases between the germline ends. CDR3 nucleotides: TGTGCCAGCAGCTTGACTCAGGGACTCCCGCTCACTGAAGCTTTCTTT. Translated, it gives CASSLTQGLPLTEAFF.

This clonotype was seen a few times. The gene calls are TRBV20-1 and TRBJ2-7; TRBD1 is a possible D gene (6 bases). Germline-derived CDR1 and CDR2 are DFQATT and SNEGSKA (reference sequence). This CDR3 has 12 residues. The V end was cut by 3 bases, the J end by 5 bases, with 11 bases between. CDR3 loop: CSASRGRNEQYF. The CDR3 DNA follows: TGCAGTGCTAGCAGGGGTAGGAACGAGCAGTACTTC.

V usage is TRBV9 and J usage is TRBJ2-5; no clear D. Germline CDR1 and CDR2: SGDLS and YYNGEE. The CDR3 consists of 12 residues. Deletions cut 3 bases from V and 2 bases from J, with 5 bases between. The CDR3 is CASSANQETQYF. The CDR3 DNA reads as TGTGCCAGCAGCGCCAATCAAGAGACCCAGTACTTC.

Only a few counts were recorded for this clonotype. V gene TRBV5-1 combines with J gene TRBJ2-3; D gene unclear. Germline CDR1 is SGHRS and CDR2 is YFSETQ. V dropped 5 bases and J dropped 0 bases, with 10 bases sitting between them. This CDR3 is 14 amino acids long. CDR3 in amino acids: CASRGELSTDTQYF. CDR3 nucleotide sequence: TGCGCCAGCAGGGGCGAGCTCAGCACAGATACGCAGTATTTT.

V is TRBV13 and J is TRBJ2-5; a possible D gene is TRBD2 (5 bases). V was cut by 0 bases and J by 3 bases, with 11 bases left in between. The germline CDR1 and CDR2 sequences are PRHDT and FYEKMQ (reference sequence). The CDR3 runs to 15 residues. CDR3 region: CASSLGIRGKETQYF. The CDR3 bases are TGTGCCAGCAGCTTAGGCATTCGGGGAAAAGAGACCCAGTACTTC.

The J gene is TRBJ1-1, the V gene TRBV6-1; no clear D gene. V was trimmed by 6 bases and J by 0 bases, leaving 2 bases between them. The CDR3 has 11 residues. The germline CDR1 and CDR2 sequences are MNHNS and SASEGT. The CDR3 region has the DNA TGTGCCAGCAGGATGAACACTGAAGCTTTCTTT. Its translation is CASRMNTEAFF.

This clonotype was detected a few times. The chain recombines TRBV29-1 with TRBJ1-4, with 7 bases aligning to TRBD1. The germline V gene has CDR1 SQVTM and CDR2 ANQGSEA. J gave up 5 bases and V 3 bases, and 6 bases lay outside the gene matches. The CDR3 runs to 14 residues. The CDR3 sequence: CSVEATGNNEKLFF. CDR3 coding DNA: TGCAGCGTTGAGGCGACAGGGAACAATGAAAAACTGTTTTTT.

This clonotype came up once. J is TRBJ2-1 and V is TRBV5-4; weak D call: TRBD2 (5 bases). This CDR3 has 15 residues. The V gene's germline CDR1 is SGHNT and CDR2 YYREEE (reference sequence). V lost 1 base to trimming and J lost 0 bases, with 8 bases between them. The CDR3 bases are TGTGCCAGCAGCTTGCGAGCGGCCTCCTACAATGAGCAGTTCTTC. It is translated as CASSLRAASYNEQFF. Full variable domain (outside the CDR3, taken from reference TRBV5-4 and TRBJ2-1): ETGVTQSPTHLIKTRGQQVTLRCSSQSGHNTVSWYQQALGQGPQFIFQYYREEENGRGNFPPRFSGLQFPNYSSELNVNALELDDSALYLCASSLRAASYNEQFFGPGTRLTVL.

This clonotype was seen a handful of times. The rearrangement joins TRBV10-3 to TRBJ1-5, with 7 bases lining up with TRBD1. There are 15 residues in the CDR3. From germline, CDR1 is ENHRY and CDR2 SYGVKD. The trim removed 2 bases at V and 7 bases at J, leaving 8 bases unmatched. DNA of the CDR3: TGTGCCATCAGTGAGACCCTTACAGGGGTGCAGCCCCAGCATTTT. It translates to CAISETLTGVQPQHF.

This clonotype was detected a few times. The gene calls are TRBV14 and TRBJ1-6, with unresolved D. Germline loops: CDR1 SGHDN, CDR2 FVKESK. The CDR3 extends over 15 amino acids. Trimming removed 0 bases from V and 8 bases from J, with 11 bases in between. Here the CDR3 reads CASSQEQPRYSPLHF. The CDR3 nucleotides read TGTGCCAGCAGCCAAGAACAGCCCCGCTATTCACCCCTCCACTTT.

The chain uses TRBV12-3 or TRBV12-4 and TRBJ2-3; 12 bases fit TRBD1. This CDR3 contains 15 residues. V dropped 3 bases and J dropped 5; count of bases not matched to a gene: 3. The CDR3 loop is CASSFGTGGVDTQYF. The CDR3 DNA follows: TGTGCCAGCAGTTTCGGGACAGGGGGCGTAGATACGCAGTATTTT.

The genes are TRBV11-2 and TRBJ2-4; no clear D gene. Germline V gene data show CDR1 as SGHAT and CDR2 as FQNNGV. The CDR3 extends over 11 amino acids. V was clipped by 4 bases and J by 6 bases, with 4 bases between them. The CDR3 loop is CASSSANIQYF. The CDR3 DNA reads TGTGCCAGCAGCTCTGCAAACATTCAGTACTTC.

This clonotype showed up just once. V is TRBV11-3 and J is TRBJ1-5; D perhaps matches TRBD1 (6 bases). V was shortened by 1 base and J by 4 bases, with 11 bases between the two germline ends. CDR3 length: 15 amino acids. CDR1 is SGHNT, CDR2 YENEEA, per germline. The CDR3 loop reads CASSLGGGGNQPQHF. The DNA for the CDR3 is TGTGCCAGCAGCTTAGGGGGAGGGGGAAATCAGCCCCAGCATTTT.

This chain uses TRBV19 with TRBJ2-7; unclear D gene. The germline V gene has CDR1 LNHDA and CDR2 SQIVND (reference sequence). This CDR3 comprises 12 residues. The germline V and J ends were trimmed by 5 bases and 4 bases, with 9 bases remaining between them. The CDR3 sequence: CASSSGPYEQYF. The CDR3 region has the DNA TGTGCCAGTAGTTCCGGACCTTACGAGCAGTACTTC. Full variable domain (outside the CDR3, taken from reference TRBV19 and TRBJ2-7): DGGITQSPKYLFRKEGQNVTLSCEQNLNHDAMYWYRQDPGQGLRLIYYSQIVNDFQKGDIAEGYSVSREKKESFPLTVTSAQKNPTAFYLCASSSGPYEQYFGPGTRLTVT.

This clonotype was found a few times. The rearrangement links TRBV9 to TRBJ1-1; unclear D gene. V was pared by 0 bases and J by 7 bases, with 7 bases between. The CDR3 contains 12 residues. Germline-derived CDR1 and CDR2 are SGDLS and YYNGEE. This CDR3 is CASSVDYGEAFF. The CDR3 DNA reads as TGTGCCAGCAGCGTAGACTACGGTGAAGCTTTCTTT.

This clonotype was counted a few times. This chain uses TRBV29-1 with TRBJ1-1; 10 nucleotides match TRBD1. The CDR3 totals 14 residues. In germline, CDR1 is SQVTM, CDR2 ANQGSEA. With 5 bases clipped from V and 4 bases from J, the junction kept 7 bases outside the gene matches. As DNA, the CDR3 is TGCAGCGTTCAGGCCAGGACAGGGGGCACTGAAGCTTTCTTT. It translates to CSVQARTGGTEAFF.

This clonotype was seen a few times. The chain carries TRBV10-3 and TRBJ2-3; D is unresolved. V lost 7 bases, J lost 1 base, and 12 bases lay in between. The CDR3 length is 14 residues. CDR1 is ENHRY, CDR2 SYGVKD, per germline. The CDR3 spells CAINYGGGTDTQYF. DNA for the CDR3: TGTGCCATCAACTACGGCGGAGGCACAGATACGCAGTATTTT.